Listed below are T cell receptor beta chains from one sample, sequenced in a study of preoperative IRX-2 immunotherapy in early breast cancer. Generated by immunoSEQ multiplex PCR, the TCRdb table keeps only in-frame clones and is missing some. Here the sample spans approximately 24,000 clones, approximately 75% being singletons. The material sequenced was lymph node tissue, taken after IRX-2 immunotherapy. Source of these receptors: a human donor with breast cancer. Each CDR3 is given with its conserved first and last residue. The order of the fields is V gene, J gene, CDR3 protein.

>TRBV6-8|TRBJ2-5
CASSYVGETQYF
>TRBV19|TRBJ1-1
CASSIEEGMNTEAFF
>TRBV30|TRBJ1-4
CAWSVLSEKLFF
>TRBV6-8|TRBJ1-1
CASSANRDYTEAFF
>TRBV6-7|TRBJ2-1
CASSFGVNEQFF
>TRBV6-8|TRBJ1-5
CASRQGLRNQPQHF
>TRBV18|TRBJ2-5
CASSQGTQETQYF
>TRBV6-8|TRBJ2-5
CASGWPQETQYF
>TRBV6-8|TRBJ1-6
CASSPPGQGRSPLHF
>TRBV19|TRBJ2-7
CASSILAVGSYEQYF
>TRBV6-8|TRBJ1-1
CASSAQYTEAFF
>TRBV10-2|TRBJ2-7
CASSGTRQGEQYF
>TRBV2|TRBJ2-3
CASSEGRRGTDTQYF
>TRBV2|TRBJ1-1
CANVLSVGRGPTEAFF
>TRBV18|TRBJ1-4
CASSPGTVWASFGIGEKLFF
>TRBV6-8|TRBJ2-1
CASSAQVFNEQFF
>TRBV7-8|TRBJ1-1
CASSIILRTNTEAFF
>TRBV6-8|TRBJ1-2
CASGQGEFNYGYTF
>TRBV5-1|TRBJ2-7
CASSLEAGFSGEQYF
>TRBV14|TRBJ1-3
CASSQRTGSGNTIYF
>TRBV6-4|TRBJ1-4
CASRNGQGVGSEKLFF
>TRBV19|TRBJ1-4
CASSTWTPLPEKLFF
>TRBV6-8|TRBJ2-7
CASSRDLVEQYF
>TRBV7-2|TRBJ1-1
CASSPTAGAVEAFF
>TRBV15|TRBJ1-2
CATSSRDAPGGYGYTF
>TRBV30|TRBJ1-1
CAWAKNTEAFF
>TRBV29-1|TRBJ1-1
CSVVAGAGRPEAFF
>TRBV5-1|TRBJ2-3
CASSPGLASTDTQYF
>TRBV28|TRBJ1-3
CASRFNSGNTIYF
>TRBV7-6|TRBJ2-1
CASSLASGGNNEQFF
>TRBV28|TRBJ1-1
CASSYVDWNTEAFF
>TRBV19|TRBJ1-2
CASAGQGRSYGYTF
>TRBV28|TRBJ1-4
CASSRDTGKMSEKLFF
>TRBV5-1|TRBJ2-3
CASSQDSGGARTDTQYF
>TRBV7-1|TRBJ1-2
CASSLIWDRDYGYTF
>TRBV18|TRBJ1-1
CASSPPQGTGTEAFF
>TRBV15|TRBJ1-1
CATSRDRGSNTEAFF
>TRBV19|TRBJ1-5
CASSTGQGGNQPQHF
>TRBV7-6|TRBJ1-4
CASSMTNAWGEGEKLFF
>TRBV30|TRBJ2-1
CACKSRGPNNEQFF
>TRBV4-1|TRBJ2-2
CASSQPDTSNTGELFF
>TRBV11-3|TRBJ1-3
CASSPWTGSGNTIYF
>TRBV6-8|TRBJ2-6
CASSPLAAGANVLTF
>TRBV5-2|TRBJ1-1
CASGRGSNTEAFF
>TRBV6-9|TRBJ2-1
CASSQWTDTYNEQFF
>TRBV6-8|TRBJ2-7
CASSYLAGGPKNEQYF
>TRBV6-8|TRBJ2-7
CASSSTGTPYEQYF
>TRBV12-5|TRBJ1-1
CASGLVATMNTEAFF